Sequencing of this TCR beta chain was carried out in a study of blood T cell repertoires in COVID-19. About the study: Collection of acute and convalescent COVID-19 samples took place in the United States, Italy and Spain.

About this clone: The limits of the CDR3 on the DNA are not certain, so only TCRdb's listed CDR3 is given.

The protocol was immunoSEQ multiplex PCR, while the TCRdb copy is restricted to in-frame clones and leaves out a portion. The sample lists about 45,000 clones, 90% seen once, with under 6% in the top ten. The CDR3 length equals 13 residues, ends included. The chain carries TRBV12-3 or TRBV12-4 and TRBJ2-5; the table gives TRBD1 as D, unverified against the DNA. Material for sequencing was peripheral blood. The origin of this receptor is a human donor in a cohort sampled during active COVID-19. The CDR3 reads CASSQYFGETQYF.